The text below deals with one T cell receptor beta chain. Its antigen is not identified. The sample is drawn from a study of vaccination effects on CD4 cells after COVID-19. V dropped 4 bases and J dropped 5; count of bases not matched to a gene: 10. The CDR3 extends over 16 amino acids. Germline V gene sequence: CDR1 MNHNS, CDR2 SASEGT. TCRdb keeps only in-frame clones here, not all; method: immunoSEQ multiplex PCR. The sample lists tens of thousands of clones; less than 85% were seen once. The culture ran for approximately 9 days before CD4+ T cells were isolated. Two-dose vaccination with either BNT162b2 or mRNA-1273 was given to the participants.

Sequenced here: CD4+ T cells from PBMCs cultured without peptide, sampled after COVID-19 vaccination. The chain uses TRBV6-1 and TRBJ1-2, with 10 nucleotides matching TRBD1. The TCR originated in a human donor who received a COVID-19 vaccine. The CDR3 loop reads CASSGTGGGMGYGYTF. The CDR3, as DNA: TGTGCCAGCAGTGGGACAGGGGGTGGGATGGGTTATGGCTACACCTTC.